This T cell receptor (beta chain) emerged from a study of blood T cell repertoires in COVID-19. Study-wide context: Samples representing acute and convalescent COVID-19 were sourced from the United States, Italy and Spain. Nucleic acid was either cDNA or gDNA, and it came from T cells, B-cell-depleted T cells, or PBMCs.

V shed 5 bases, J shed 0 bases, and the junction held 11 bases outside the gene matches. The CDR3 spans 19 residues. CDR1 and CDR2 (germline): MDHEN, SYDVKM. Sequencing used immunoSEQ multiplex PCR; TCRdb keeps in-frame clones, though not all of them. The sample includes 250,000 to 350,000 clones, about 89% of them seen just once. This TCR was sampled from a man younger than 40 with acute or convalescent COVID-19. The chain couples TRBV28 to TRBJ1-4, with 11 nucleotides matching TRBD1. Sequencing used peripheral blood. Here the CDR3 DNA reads TGTGCCAGCAGTCCACTTTTGGGGACAGGGGGTACAACTAATGAAAAACTGTTTTTT. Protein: CASSPLLGTGGTTNEKLFF.